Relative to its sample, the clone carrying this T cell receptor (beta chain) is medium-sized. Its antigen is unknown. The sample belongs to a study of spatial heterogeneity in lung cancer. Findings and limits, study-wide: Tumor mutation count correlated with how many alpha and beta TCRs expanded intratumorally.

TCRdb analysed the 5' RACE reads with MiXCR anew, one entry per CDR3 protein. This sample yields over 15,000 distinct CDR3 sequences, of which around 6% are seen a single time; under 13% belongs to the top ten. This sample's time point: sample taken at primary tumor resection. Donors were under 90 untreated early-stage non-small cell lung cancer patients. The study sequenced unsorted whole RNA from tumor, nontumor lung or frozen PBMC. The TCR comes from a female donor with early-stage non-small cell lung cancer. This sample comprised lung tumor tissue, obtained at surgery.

The CDR3 sequence: CASSLVPFQGENYEQYF. CDR3 nucleotides: TGTGCCAGCAGCTTAGTCCCATTCCAGGGTGAGAACTACGAGCAGTACTTC. This chain connects TRBV7-8 to TRBJ2-7; D perhaps matches TRBD1 (5 bases). Germline lookup yields CDR1 SGHVS and CDR2 FQNEAQ. This CDR3 comprises 17 residues. The ends were cut back, 1 base at V and 3 bases at J, with 19 bases in the middle.